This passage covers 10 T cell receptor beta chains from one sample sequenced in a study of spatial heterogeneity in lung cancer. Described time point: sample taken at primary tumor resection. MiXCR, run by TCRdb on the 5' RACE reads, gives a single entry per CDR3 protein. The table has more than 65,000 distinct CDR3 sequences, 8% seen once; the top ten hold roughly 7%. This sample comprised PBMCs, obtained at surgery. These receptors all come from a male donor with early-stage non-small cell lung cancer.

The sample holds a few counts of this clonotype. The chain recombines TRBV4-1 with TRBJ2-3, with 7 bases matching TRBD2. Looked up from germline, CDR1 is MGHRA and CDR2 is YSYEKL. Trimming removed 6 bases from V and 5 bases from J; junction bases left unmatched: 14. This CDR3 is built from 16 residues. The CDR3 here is CASRKSEGGIIDTQYF. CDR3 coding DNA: TGCGCCAGCAGAAAAAGCGAGGGAGGGATTATAGATACGCAGTATTTT.

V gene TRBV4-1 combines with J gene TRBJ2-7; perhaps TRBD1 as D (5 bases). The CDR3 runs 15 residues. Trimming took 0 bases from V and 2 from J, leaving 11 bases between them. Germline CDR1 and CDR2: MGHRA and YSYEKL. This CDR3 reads CASSQDPGLAYEQYF. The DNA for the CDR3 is TGCGCCAGCAGCCAAGATCCAGGGTTAGCCTACGAGCAGTACTTC.

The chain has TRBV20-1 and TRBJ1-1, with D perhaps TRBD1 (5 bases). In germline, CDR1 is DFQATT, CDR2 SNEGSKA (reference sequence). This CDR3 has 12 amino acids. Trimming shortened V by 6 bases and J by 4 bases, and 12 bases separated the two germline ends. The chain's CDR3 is CSASPGSTEAFF. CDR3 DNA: TGCAGTGCCAGCCCAGGGAGCACTGAAGCTTTCTTT.

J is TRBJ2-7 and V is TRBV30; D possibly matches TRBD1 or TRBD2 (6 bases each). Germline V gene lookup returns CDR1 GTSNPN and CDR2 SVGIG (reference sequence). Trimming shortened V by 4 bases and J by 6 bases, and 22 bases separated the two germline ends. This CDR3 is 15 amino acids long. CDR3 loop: CAWKRTSGGRGEQYF. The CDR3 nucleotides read TGTGCCTGGAAAAGGACCTCTGGGGGGCGCGGCGAGCAGTACTTC.

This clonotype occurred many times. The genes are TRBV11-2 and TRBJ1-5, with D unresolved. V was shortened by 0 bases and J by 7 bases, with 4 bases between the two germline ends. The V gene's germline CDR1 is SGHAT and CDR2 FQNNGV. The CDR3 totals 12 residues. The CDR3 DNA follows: TGTGCCAGCAGCTTAGAGGGCCAGCCCCAGCATTTT. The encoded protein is CASSLEGQPQHF. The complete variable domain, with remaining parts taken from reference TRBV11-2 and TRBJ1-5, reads EAGVAQSPRYKIIEKRQSVAFWCNPISGHATLYWYQQILGQGPKLLIQFQNNGVVDDSQLPKDRFSAERLKGVDSTLKIQPAKLEDSAVYLCASSLEGQPQHFGDGTRLSIL.

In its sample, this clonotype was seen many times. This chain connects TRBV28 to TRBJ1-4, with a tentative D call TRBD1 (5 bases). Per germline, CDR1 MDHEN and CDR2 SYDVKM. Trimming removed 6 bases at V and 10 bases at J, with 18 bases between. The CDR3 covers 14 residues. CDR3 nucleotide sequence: TGTGCCAGCAGGACAGACGGACCCTGTGGAAAACTGTTTTTT. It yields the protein CASRTDGPCGKLFF.

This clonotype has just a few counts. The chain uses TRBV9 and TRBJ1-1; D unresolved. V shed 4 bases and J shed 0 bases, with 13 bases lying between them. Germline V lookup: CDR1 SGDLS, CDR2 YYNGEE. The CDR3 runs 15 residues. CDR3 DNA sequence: TGTGCCAGCAGCCCTCGAGGAGGGTTGAACACTGAAGCTTTCTTT. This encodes CASSPRGGLNTEAFF.

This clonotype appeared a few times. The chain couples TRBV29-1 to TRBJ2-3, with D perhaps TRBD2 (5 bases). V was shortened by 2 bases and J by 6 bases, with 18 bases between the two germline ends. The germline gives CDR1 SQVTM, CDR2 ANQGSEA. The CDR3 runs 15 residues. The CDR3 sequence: CSVEPWRERGDTQYF. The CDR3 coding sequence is TGCAGCGTTGAACCGTGGAGAGAACGAGGGGATACGCAGTATTTT.

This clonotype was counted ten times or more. CDR3 DNA sequence: TGTGCCAGCAGTTACGAGGGCCGCGGGGGGCAGTATTTT. Its protein product is CASSYEGRGGQYF. The rearrangement joins TRBV6-2 or TRBV6-3 to TRBJ2-3; 7 bases match TRBD2. CDR1 and CDR2 (germline): MNHEY, SVGEGT. The CDR3 spans 13 residues. V dropped 2 bases and J dropped 11; count of bases not matched to a gene: 7.

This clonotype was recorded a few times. The CDR3 protein is CASSTSRHGEQYF. The DNA of the CDR3 is TGTGCCAGTAGTACCAGTCGGCACGGCGAGCAGTACTTC. The genes are TRBV19 and TRBJ2-7; D not resolved. In germline, CDR1 is LNHDA, CDR2 SQIVND (reference sequence). This CDR3 has 13 amino acids. V lost 4 bases and J 6 bases, leaving 13 bases between the germline ends.